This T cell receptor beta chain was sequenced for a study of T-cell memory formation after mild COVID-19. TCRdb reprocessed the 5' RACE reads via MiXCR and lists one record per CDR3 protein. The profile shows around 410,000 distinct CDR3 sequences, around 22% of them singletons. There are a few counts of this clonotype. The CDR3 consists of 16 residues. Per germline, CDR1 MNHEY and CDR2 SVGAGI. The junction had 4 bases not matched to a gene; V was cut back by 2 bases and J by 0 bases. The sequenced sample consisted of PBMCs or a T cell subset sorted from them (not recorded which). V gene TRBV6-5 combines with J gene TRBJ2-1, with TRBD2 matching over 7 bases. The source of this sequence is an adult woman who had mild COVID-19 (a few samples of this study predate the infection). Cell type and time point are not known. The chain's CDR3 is CASSYELAGSYNEQFF. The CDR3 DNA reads TGTGCCAGCAGTTACGAATTAGCGGGCTCCTACAATGAGCAGTTCTTC.